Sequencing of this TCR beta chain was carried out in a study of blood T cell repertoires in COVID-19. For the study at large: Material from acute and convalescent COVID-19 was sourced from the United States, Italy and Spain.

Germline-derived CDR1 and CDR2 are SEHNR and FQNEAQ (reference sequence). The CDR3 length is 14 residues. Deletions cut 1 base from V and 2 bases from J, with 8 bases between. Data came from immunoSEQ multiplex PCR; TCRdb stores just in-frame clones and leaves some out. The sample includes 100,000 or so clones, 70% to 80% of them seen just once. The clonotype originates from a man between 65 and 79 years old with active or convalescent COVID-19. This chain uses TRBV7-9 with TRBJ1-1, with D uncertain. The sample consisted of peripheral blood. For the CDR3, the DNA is TGTGCCAGCAGCTTAGAGTTGGCCAACACTGAAGCTTTCTTT. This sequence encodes CASSLELANTEAFF.